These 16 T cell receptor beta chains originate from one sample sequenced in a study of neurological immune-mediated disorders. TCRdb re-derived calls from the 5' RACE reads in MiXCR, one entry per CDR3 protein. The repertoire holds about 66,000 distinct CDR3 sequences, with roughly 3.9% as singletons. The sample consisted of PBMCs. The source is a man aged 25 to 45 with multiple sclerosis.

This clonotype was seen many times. The CDR3 is CASSRRSGGVNEQFF. The CDR3 nucleotides are TGTGCCAGCAGCCGCCGTAGCGGGGGGGTCAATGAGCAGTTCTTC. The V and J genes are TRBV27 and TRBJ2-1, with 11 bases fitting TRBD2. Germline CDR1 is MNHEY and CDR2 is SMNVEV (reference sequence). The CDR3 is 15 amino acids. After removal of 6 bases from V and 6 bases from J, the junction contained 7 bases not matched to a gene.

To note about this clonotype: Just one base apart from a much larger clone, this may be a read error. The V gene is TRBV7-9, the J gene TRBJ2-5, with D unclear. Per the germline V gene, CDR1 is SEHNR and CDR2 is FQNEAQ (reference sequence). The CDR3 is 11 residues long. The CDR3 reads CASRLERTQYF. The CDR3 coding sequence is TGTGCCAGCAGATTAGAGAGGACCCAGTACTTC. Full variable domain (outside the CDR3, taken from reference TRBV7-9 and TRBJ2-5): DTGVSQNPRHKITKRGQNVTFRCDPISEHNRLYWYRQTLGQGPEFLTYFQNEAQLEKSRLLSDRFSAERPKGSFSTLEIQRTEQGDSAMYLCASRLERTQYFGPGTRLLVL.

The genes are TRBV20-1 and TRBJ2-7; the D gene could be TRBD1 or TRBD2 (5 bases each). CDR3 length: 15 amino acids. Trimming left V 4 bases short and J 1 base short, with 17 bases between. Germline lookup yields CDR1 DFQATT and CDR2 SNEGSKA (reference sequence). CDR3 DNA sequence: TGCAGTGCTATCACGGGGACCTCGAGGTCCTACGAGCAGTACTTC. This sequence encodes CSAITGTSRSYEQYF.

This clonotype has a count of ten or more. Here the CDR3 reads CATSRDRGMNEKLFF. CDR3 sequence (DNA): TGTGCCACCAGCAGAGATCGAGGGATGAATGAAAAACTGTTTTTT. The gene calls are TRBV15 and TRBJ1-4; D is undetermined. V was cut by 0 bases and J by 5 bases, with 10 bases left in between. The CDR3 loop spans 15 amino acids. Germline values: CDR1 LNHNV, CDR2 YYDKDF (reference sequence).

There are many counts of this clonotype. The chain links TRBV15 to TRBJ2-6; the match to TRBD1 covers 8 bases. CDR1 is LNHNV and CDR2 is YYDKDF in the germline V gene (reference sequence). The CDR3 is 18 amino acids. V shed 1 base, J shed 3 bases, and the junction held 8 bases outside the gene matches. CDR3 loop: CATSRVLTGDFGANVLTF. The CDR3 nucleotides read TGTGCCACCAGCAGAGTACTGACAGGGGATTTTGGGGCCAACGTCCTGACTTTC. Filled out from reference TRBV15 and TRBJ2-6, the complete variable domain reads DAMVIQNPRYQVTQFGKPVTLSCSQTLNHNVMYWYQQKSSQAPKLLFHYYDKDFNNEADTPDNFQSRRPNTSFCFLDIRSPGLGDTAMYLCATSRVLTGDFGANVLTFGAGSRLTVL.

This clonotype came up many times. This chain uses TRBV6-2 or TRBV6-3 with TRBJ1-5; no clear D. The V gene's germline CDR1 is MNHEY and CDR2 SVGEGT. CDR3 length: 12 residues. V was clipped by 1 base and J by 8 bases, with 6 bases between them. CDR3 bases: TGTGCCAGCAGTTACTTTTCGAAGCCCCAGCATTTT. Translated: CASSYFSKPQHF.

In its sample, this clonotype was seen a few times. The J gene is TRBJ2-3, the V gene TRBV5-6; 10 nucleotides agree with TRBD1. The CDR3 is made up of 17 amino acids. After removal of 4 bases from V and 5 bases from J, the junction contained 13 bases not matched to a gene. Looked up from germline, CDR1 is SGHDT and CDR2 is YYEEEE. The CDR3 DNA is TGTGCCAGCAGCCCCCTTGGACAGGGGGTTGGAAGAGATACGCAGTATTTT. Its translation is CASSPLGQGVGRDTQYF. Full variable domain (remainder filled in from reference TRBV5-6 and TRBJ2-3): DAGVTQSPTHLIKTRGQQVTLRCSPKSGHDTVSWYQQALGQGPQFIFQYYEEEERQRGNFPDRFSGHQFPNYSSELNVNALLLGDSALYLCASSPLGQGVGRDTQYFGPGTRLTVL.

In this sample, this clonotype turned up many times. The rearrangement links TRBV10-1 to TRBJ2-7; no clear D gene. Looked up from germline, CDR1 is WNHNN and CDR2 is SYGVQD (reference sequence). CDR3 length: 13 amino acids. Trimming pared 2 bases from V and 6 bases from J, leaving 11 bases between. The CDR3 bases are TGCGCCAGCAGTGAGGCCCCGAGGTCCGAGCAGTACTTC. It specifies CASSEAPRSEQYF.

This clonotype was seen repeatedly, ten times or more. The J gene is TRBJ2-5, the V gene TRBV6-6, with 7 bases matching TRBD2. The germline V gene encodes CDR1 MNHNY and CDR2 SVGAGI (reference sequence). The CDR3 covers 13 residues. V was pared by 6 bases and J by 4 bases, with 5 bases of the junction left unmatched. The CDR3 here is CASSPWGGETQYF. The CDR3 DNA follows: TGTGCCAGCAGCCCTTGGGGGGGAGAGACCCAGTACTTC.

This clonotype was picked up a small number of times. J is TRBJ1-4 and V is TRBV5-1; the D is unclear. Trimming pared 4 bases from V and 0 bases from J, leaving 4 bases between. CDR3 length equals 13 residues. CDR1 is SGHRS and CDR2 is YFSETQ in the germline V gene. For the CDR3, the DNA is TGCGCCAGCAGCGTTGCAACTAATGAAAAACTGTTTTTT. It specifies CASSVATNEKLFF.

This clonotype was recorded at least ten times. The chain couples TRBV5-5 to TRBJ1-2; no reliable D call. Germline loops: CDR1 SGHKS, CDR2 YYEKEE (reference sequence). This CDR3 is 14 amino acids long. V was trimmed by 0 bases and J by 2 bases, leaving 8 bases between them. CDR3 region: CASSLAPGNYGYTF. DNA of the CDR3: TGTGCCAGCAGCTTGGCCCCGGGAAACTATGGCTACACCTTC.

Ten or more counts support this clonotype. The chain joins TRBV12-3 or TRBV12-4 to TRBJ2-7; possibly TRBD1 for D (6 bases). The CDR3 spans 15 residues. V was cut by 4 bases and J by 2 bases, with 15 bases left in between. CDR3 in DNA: TGTGCCAGCAGTTCCCAATCAACAGGGACCTACGAGCAGTACTTC. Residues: CASSSQSTGTYEQYF.

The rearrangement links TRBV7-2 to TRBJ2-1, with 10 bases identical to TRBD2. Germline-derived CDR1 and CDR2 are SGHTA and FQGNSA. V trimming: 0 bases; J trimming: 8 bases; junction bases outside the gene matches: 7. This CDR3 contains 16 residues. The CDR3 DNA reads TGTGCCAGCAGCTTAGCAGGTAGCGGGGGGTTGTATGAGCAGTTCTTC. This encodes CASSLAGSGGLYEQFF.

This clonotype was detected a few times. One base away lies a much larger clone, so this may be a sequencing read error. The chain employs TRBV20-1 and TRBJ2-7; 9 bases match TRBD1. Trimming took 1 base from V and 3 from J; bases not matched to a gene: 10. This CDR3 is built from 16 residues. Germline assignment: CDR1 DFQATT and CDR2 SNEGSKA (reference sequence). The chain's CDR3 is CSARVRWTGVLYEQYF. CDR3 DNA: TGCAGTGCTAGAGTCCGGTGGACAGGGGTGCTCTACGAGCAGTACTTC.

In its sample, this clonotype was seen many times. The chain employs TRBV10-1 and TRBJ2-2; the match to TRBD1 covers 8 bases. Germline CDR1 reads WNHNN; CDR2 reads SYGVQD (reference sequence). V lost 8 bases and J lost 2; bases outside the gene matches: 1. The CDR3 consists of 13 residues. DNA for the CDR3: TGCGCCAGCTCAGGGGGCAACACCGGGGAGCTGTTTTTT. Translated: CASSGGNTGELFF.

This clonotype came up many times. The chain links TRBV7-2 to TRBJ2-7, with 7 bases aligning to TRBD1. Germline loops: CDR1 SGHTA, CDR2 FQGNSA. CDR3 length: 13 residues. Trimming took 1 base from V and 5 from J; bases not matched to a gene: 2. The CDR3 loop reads CASSLDRGHEQYF. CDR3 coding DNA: TGTGCCAGCAGCTTAGACAGGGGCCACGAGCAGTACTTC.